This passage covers 5 T cell receptor beta chains from one sample sequenced in a study of beta chain features in type 1 diabetes. Every isolated RNA sample was fully reverse transcribed, so sequencing captured expressed TCRB transcripts. Only in-frame clones appear in the TCRdb table, and some are missing; sequencing was by immunoSEQ multiplex PCR. The sample has 38,000 or so clones, around 60% seen once. The sequencing sample was made of Tregs from blood. The receptors originated from a woman in her 30s in good health.

This clone was observed a handful of times. V usage is TRBV28 and J usage is TRBJ1-1; 9 bases line up with TRBD1. The CDR3 is 15 residues long. In germline, CDR1 is MDHEN, CDR2 SYDVKM. After removal of 3 bases from V and 4 bases from J, the junction contained 6 bases not matched to a gene. The CDR3, as DNA: TGTGCCAGCAGTTTCCGGGACAGGGCGAGCACTGAAGCTTTCTTT. Translating it yields CASSFRDRASTEAFF. Full variable domain (outside the CDR3, taken from reference TRBV28 and TRBJ1-1): DVKVTQSSRYLVKRTGEKVFLECVQDMDHENMFWYRQDPGLGLRLIYFSYDVKMKEKGDIPEGYSVSREKKERFSLILESASTNQTSMYLCASSFRDRASTEAFFGQGTRLTVV.

This chain links TRBV28 with TRBJ2-1; the match to TRBD2 covers 11 bases. Germline trimming cut 0 bases from V and 3 bases from J; bases unmatched to any gene: 4. Germline CDR1 reads MDHEN; CDR2 reads SYDVKM. The CDR3 consists of 17 residues. CDR3 sequence reads: CASSLWAGTSGYNEQFF. The CDR3 nucleotides read TGTGCCAGCAGTTTATGGGCCGGGACTAGCGGCTACAATGAGCAGTTCTTC. The full variable domain, completed using reference TRBV28 and TRBJ2-1, is DVKVTQSSRYLVKRTGEKVFLECVQDMDHENMFWYRQDPGLGLRLIYFSYDVKMKEKGDIPEGYSVSREKKERFSLILESASTNQTSMYLCASSLWAGTSGYNEQFFGPGTRLTVL.

The rearrangement joins TRBV28 to TRBJ2-3; TRBD2 aligns across 10 bases. The junction had 5 bases not matched to a gene; V was cut back by 3 bases and J by 2 bases. This CDR3 has 16 residues. The germline gives CDR1 MDHEN, CDR2 SYDVKM. DNA for the CDR3: TGTGCCAGCAGTTTCCTCAGCGGGAGGGTCACAGATACGCAGTATTTT. It yields the protein CASSFLSGRVTDTQYF.

This clone was picked up a small number of times. The chain couples TRBV19 to TRBJ2-1; 13 nucleotides match TRBD2. The CDR3 is 16 amino acids. Per germline, CDR1 LNHDA and CDR2 SQIVND (reference sequence). Trimming removed 3 bases from V and 4 bases from J; junction bases left unmatched: 3. The CDR3 DNA is TGTGCCAGTAGTATGGGACTAGCGGGACCTTACAATGAGCAGTTCTTC. Encoded protein: CASSMGLAGPYNEQFF.

V is TRBV7-9 and J is TRBJ2-7; tentatively, D is TRBD1 (6 bases). Trimming removed 1 base from V and 0 bases from J, with 19 bases in between. CDR1 SEHNR and CDR2 FQNEAQ come from the germline V gene (reference sequence). CDR3 length equals 18 residues. The DNA of the CDR3 is TGTGCCAGCAGCTTAGAAATTATTGGGGGCATCTACTCCTACGAGCAGTACTTC. This encodes CASSLEIIGGIYSYEQYF.